This note documents a single T cell receptor beta chain sequence. The sample originates from a study of blood T cell repertoires in COVID-19. Study-level background: Samples representing acute and convalescent COVID-19 were sourced from the United States, Italy and Spain. In each case, the material was cDNA or gDNA derived from T cells, B-cell-depleted T cells, or PBMCs.

The germline gives CDR1 LGHDT, CDR2 YNNKEL (reference sequence). CDR3 length: 13 amino acids. V dropped 4 bases and J dropped 6 bases, with 10 bases sitting between them. Authors' methods: From reference gene primer amplification, estimates of nucleated cell counts were derived. Profiled with immunoSEQ multiplex PCR; TCRdb holds only in-frame clones, not every one. That table gives V, J and clone size, and the DNA gave D and trimming. The sample lists 200,000 to 250,000 clones, around 82% occurring once. The sequence was collected from a woman in her 70s with acute or convalescent COVID-19. The chain couples TRBV3-1 (or the pseudogene TRBV3-2) to TRBJ1-5; D not certain. Sequencing used peripheral blood. This chain's CDR3 is CASSPDRSQPQHF. CDR3 sequence (DNA): TGTGCCAGCAGCCCCGACCGGAGTCAGCCCCAGCATTTT.